This T cell receptor beta chain was captured by sequencing in a study of T cell responses to AZD1222 COVID-19 vaccine. The repertoire was sequenced with immunoSEQ multiplex PCR; TCRdb's copy has only in-frame clones and lacks some. The sample lists roughly 150,000 clones; about four fifths were seen once. On this clone itself: What it binds is unknown.

The germline V and J ends were trimmed by 3 bases and 1 base, with 10 bases remaining between them. The CDR3 has 13 residues. Germline CDR1 reads SQVTM; CDR2 reads ANQGSEA. Whole-study results and caveats: Targets within unmutated variant regions were reportedly found for nearly half of spike-specific TCRs. Every sample of the repertoires postdated the peak T cell response. Rises in breadth and depth of Spike-specific TCRs came after two AZD1222 doses. It was only 6 or 7 AZD1222 recipients who were seropositive at baseline.

This TCR came from an adult in good health. The sample here was peripheral blood, taken on day 0 of AZD1222 vaccination. V gene TRBV29-1 combines with J gene TRBJ2-7, with D perhaps given as TRBD1 or TRBD2 (5 bases each). The CDR3 DNA reads TGCAGCGTTGAGGACACGGGGTCCTACGAGCAGTACTTC. Translating it yields CSVEDTGSYEQYF.